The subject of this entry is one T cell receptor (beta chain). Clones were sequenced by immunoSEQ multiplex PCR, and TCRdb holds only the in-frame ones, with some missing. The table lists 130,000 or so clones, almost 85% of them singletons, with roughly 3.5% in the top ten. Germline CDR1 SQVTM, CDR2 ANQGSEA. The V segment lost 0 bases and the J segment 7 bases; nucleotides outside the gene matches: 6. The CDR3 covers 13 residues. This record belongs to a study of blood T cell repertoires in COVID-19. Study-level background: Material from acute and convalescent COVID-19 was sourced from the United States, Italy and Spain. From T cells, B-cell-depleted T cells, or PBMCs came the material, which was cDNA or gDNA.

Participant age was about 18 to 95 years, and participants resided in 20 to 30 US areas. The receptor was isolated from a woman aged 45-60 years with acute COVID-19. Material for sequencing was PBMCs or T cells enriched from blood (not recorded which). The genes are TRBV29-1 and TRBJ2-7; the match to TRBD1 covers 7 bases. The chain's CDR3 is CSVEEGPQGEQYF. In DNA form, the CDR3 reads TGCAGCGTTGAAGAAGGGCCACAGGGGGAGCAGTACTTC.